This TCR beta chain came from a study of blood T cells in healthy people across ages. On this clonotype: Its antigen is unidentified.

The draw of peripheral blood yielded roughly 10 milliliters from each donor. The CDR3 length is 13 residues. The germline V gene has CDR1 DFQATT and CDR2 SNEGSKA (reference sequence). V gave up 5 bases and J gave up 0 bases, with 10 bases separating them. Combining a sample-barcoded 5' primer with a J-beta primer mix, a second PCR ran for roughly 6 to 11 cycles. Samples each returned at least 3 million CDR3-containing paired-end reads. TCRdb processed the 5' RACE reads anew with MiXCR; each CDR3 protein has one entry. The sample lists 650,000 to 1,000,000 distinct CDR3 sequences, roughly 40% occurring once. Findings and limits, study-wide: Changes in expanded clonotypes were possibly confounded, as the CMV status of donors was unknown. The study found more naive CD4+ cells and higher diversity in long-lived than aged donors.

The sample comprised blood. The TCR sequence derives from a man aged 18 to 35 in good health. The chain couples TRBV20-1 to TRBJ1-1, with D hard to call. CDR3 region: CSAAPSLNTEAFF. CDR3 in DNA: TGCAGTGCTGCCCCCTCGTTGAACACTGAAGCTTTCTTT.